A single sample gave rise to the 32 T cell receptor beta chains below, sequenced in a study of T cells after yellow fever vaccination. TCRdb analysed the 5' RACE reads with MiXCR anew, one entry per CDR3 protein. The table records about 320,000 distinct CDR3 sequences, about 11% of them present only once. The sequenced sample was CD4+ T cells sorted from PBMCs, obtained 45 days after the yellow fever booster vaccination. These receptors originate from a man aged 18-30 years who received the YFV17D yellow fever vaccine.

The chain combines TRBV29-1 with TRBJ2-3; tentatively, D is TRBD2 (6 bases). CDR3 size: 13 residues. The V gene lost 4 bases and the J gene lost 3 bases, with 11 bases spanning the gap. The V gene's germline CDR1 is SQVTM and CDR2 ANQGSEA. DNA for the CDR3: TGCAGCGTTGCTGGGGGGAGGACAGATACGCAGTATTTT. It specifies CSVAGGRTDTQYF.

This clonotype has just a few counts. J is TRBJ1-5 and V is TRBV12-3 or TRBV12-4; possible D gene TRBD1, 5 bases. The CDR3 length is 15 residues. Trimming cost V 5 bases and J 4 bases, with 15 bases left between them. The chain's CDR3 is CASSDPRDGNQPQHF. The CDR3 DNA sequence: TGTGCCAGCAGTGACCCCCGGGACGGGAATCAGCCCCAGCATTTT.

This clonotype was seen a handful of times. This rearrangement joins TRBV7-2 to TRBJ1-1, with 8 bases identical to TRBD1. CDR3 length: 17 amino acids. The junction had 12 bases not matched to a gene; V was cut back by 1 base and J by 5 bases. Germline CDR1 reads SGHTA; CDR2 reads FQGNSA. The CDR3 sequence is CASSLGGQGVGRTEAFF. In nucleotides, the CDR3 is TGTGCCAGCAGCTTAGGCGGACAGGGAGTAGGAAGGACTGAAGCTTTCTTT.

The chain is built from TRBV19 and TRBJ2-1; no definite D call. V lost 6 bases to trimming and J lost 1 base, with 13 bases between them. The CDR3 covers 15 residues. Germline loops: CDR1 LNHDA, CDR2 SQIVND (reference sequence). As DNA, the CDR3 is TGTGCCAGTAGCGATTGGCAGTCGTCCTACAATGAGCAGTTCTTC. Protein product: CASSDWQSSYNEQFF.

In its sample, this clonotype was seen a few times. The V and J genes are TRBV20-1 and TRBJ2-7; 11 bases fit TRBD2. This CDR3 is built from 12 residues. Germline values: CDR1 DFQATT, CDR2 SNEGSKA (reference sequence). The trim removed 2 bases at V and 10 bases at J, leaving 4 bases unmatched. Written as DNA, the CDR3 is TGCAGTGCTAGAATTAGCGGGGGGGCTCAGTACTTC. Translation: CSARISGGAQYF.

The chain has TRBV7-9 and TRBJ1-2; 9 nucleotides align to TRBD1. The germline V gene has CDR1 SEHNR and CDR2 FQNEAQ (reference sequence). Trimming removed 5 bases from V and 7 bases from J; junction bases left unmatched: 11. The CDR3 has 15 residues. CDR3 sequence: CASSPTGGPLGGYTF. CDR3 DNA sequence: TGTGCCAGCAGCCCGACAGGGGGTCCTCTCGGTGGCTACACCTTC.

V is TRBV5-1 and J is TRBJ2-2; the match to TRBD1 covers 8 bases. CDR3 length: 15 amino acids. V was clipped by 1 base and J by 1 base; unmatched bases: 0. Germline assignment: CDR1 SGHRS and CDR2 YFSETQ. CDR3: CASSLTGGNTGELFF. The CDR3 nucleotides read TGCGCCAGCAGCTTGACAGGGGGGAACACCGGGGAGCTGTTTTTT.

This clonotype appeared many times. This chain connects TRBV7-2 to TRBJ2-3, with 7 bases that match TRBD2. Trimming took 7 bases from V and 3 from J; bases not matched to a gene: 7. Germline CDR1 is SGHTA and CDR2 is FQGNSA. The CDR3 sequence is 14 residues long. CDR3 DNA sequence: TGTGCCAGCATCAGGACTAGTTCTACAGATACGCAGTATTTT. Amino acids: CASIRTSSTDTQYF.

This rearrangement joins TRBV10-2 to TRBJ2-4, with 7 nucleotides matching TRBD1. V dropped 5 bases and J dropped 7; count of bases not matched to a gene: 8. Germline V gene data show CDR1 as WSHSY and CDR2 as SAAADI. This CDR3 is built from 14 residues. The CDR3 bases are TGCGCCAGCAGTCCTTCCGGGACAGAGAACATTCAGTACTTC. As protein: CASSPSGTENIQYF.

The chain couples TRBV20-1 to TRBJ1-5, with a tentative D call TRBD1 (6 bases). V lost 4 bases, J lost 4 bases, and 20 bases lay in between. The CDR3 spans 16 residues. The V gene's germline CDR1 is DFQATT and CDR2 SNEGSKA (reference sequence). CDR3 sequence: CSAIARGIKPNQPQHF. The CDR3 nucleotides are TGCAGTGCTATAGCCAGGGGCATAAAACCTAATCAGCCCCAGCATTTT.

The chain joins TRBV20-1 to TRBJ2-7, with D perhaps TRBD1 (6 bases). Between the trimmed V and J ends, which lost 5 bases and 5 bases, there was a span of 13 bases. The CDR3 sequence is 12 residues long. In germline, CDR1 is DFQATT, CDR2 SNEGSKA (reference sequence). CDR3 sequence reads: CSASPQGDEQYF. CDR3 nucleotide sequence: TGCAGTGCTTCTCCACAGGGAGACGAGCAGTACTTC.

J is TRBJ2-3 and V is TRBV7-6; TRBD2 agrees at 10 bases. The CDR3 is 16 amino acids. Losses at the gene ends were 5 bases for V and 0 bases for J; bases not matched to a gene: 5. The germline gives CDR1 SGHVS, CDR2 FNYEAQ. CDR3: CASSRFSGGSTDTQYF. The CDR3, as DNA: TGTGCCAGCAGCCGATTTAGCGGGGGGAGCACAGATACGCAGTATTTT.

This clonotype has only a few counts. Given the absence of the conserved phenylalanine or tryptophan at the CDR3 end, a read error is likely. No DNA is shown, since the ends of the CDR3 on it are uncertain; the CDR3 is the one TCRdb lists. This chain's CDR3 is CASSSGRSLV. The V call is TRBV7-6, the J call TRBJ1-1. The CDR3 totals 10 residues, both ends included. Germline V lookup: CDR1 SGHVS, CDR2 FNYEAQ.

This clonotype was recorded many times. The chain links TRBV5-6 to TRBJ2-1, with TRBD1 identical over 9 bases. After removal of 0 bases from V and 8 bases from J, the junction contained 0 bases not matched to a gene. Germline V gene lookup returns CDR1 SGHDT and CDR2 YYEEEE. This CDR3 is built from 13 residues. The CDR3 spells CASSLDRGHEQFF. The CDR3 DNA follows: TGTGCCAGCAGCTTGGACAGGGGGCATGAGCAGTTCTTC.

This chain uses TRBV9 with TRBJ2-1, with D possibly TRBD1 on 5 matching bases. The V end lost 0 bases, the J end lost 5 bases, and 12 bases lay between the germline ends. This CDR3 spans 15 amino acids. From germline, CDR1 is SGDLS and CDR2 YYNGEE. The CDR3 DNA reads TGTGCCAGCAGCGTAGTGGCGGACATTAACAATGAGCAGTTCTTC. As protein: CASSVVADINNEQFF.

The chain joins TRBV2 to TRBJ2-5; the D gene is possibly TRBD1 (5 bases). The germline CDR1 and CDR2 sequences are SNHLY and FYNNEI. The CDR3 extends over 15 amino acids. V was shortened by 2 bases and J by 5 bases, with 15 bases between the two germline ends. CDR3 coding DNA: TGTGCCAGCAGTGAAAGTCTTGGCAGGGATGAGACCCAGTACTTC. Amino acid sequence: CASSESLGRDETQYF.

This clonotype has a count of ten or more. V usage is TRBV12-3 or TRBV12-4 and J usage is TRBJ2-1; a possible D gene is TRBD1 (5 bases). The CDR3 is made up of 11 amino acids. V gave up 6 bases and J gave up 11 bases, with 11 bases separating them. CDR3 sequence: CASRRQTQQFF. The CDR3 DNA is TGTGCCAGCAGACGACAGACCCAGCAGTTCTTC.

J is TRBJ2-3 and V is TRBV19; no definite D call. The V gene's germline CDR1 is LNHDA and CDR2 SQIVND (reference sequence). The CDR3 sequence is 15 residues long. The V end was cut by 0 bases, the J end by 4 bases, with 11 bases between. DNA for the CDR3: TGTGCCAGTAGTATAGATAGTAACTCCGCAGATACGCAGTATTTT. Protein sequence: CASSIDSNSADTQYF.

V and J are TRBV11-3 and TRBJ2-2, with D perhaps matching TRBD1 or TRBD2 (7 bases each). This CDR3 contains 18 residues. Germline CDR1 and CDR2: SGHNT and YENEEA. V was pared by 0 bases and J by 1 base, with 15 bases between. This chain's CDR3 is CASSLDQGGSVNTGELFF. The CDR3 DNA sequence: TGTGCCAGCAGCTTAGATCAGGGGGGGTCCGTGAACACCGGGGAGCTGTTTTTT. The variable domain in full, completed from reference TRBV11-3 and TRBJ2-2, reads EAGVVQSPRYKIIEKKQPVAFWCNPISGHNTLYWYLQNLGQGPELLIRYENEEAVDDSQLPKDRFSAERLKGVDSTLKIQPAELGDSAVYLCASSLDQGGSVNTGELFFGEGSRLTVL.

This clonotype showed up just a few times. The chain recombines TRBV9 with TRBJ2-5; possible D gene TRBD2, 5 bases. The V and J ends lost 0 bases and 4 bases respectively, with 10 bases between them. CDR1 is SGDLS, CDR2 YYNGEE, per germline. This CDR3 is 14 amino acids long. The CDR3 loop is CASSVDPGRETQYF. Written as DNA, the CDR3 is TGTGCCAGCAGCGTAGACCCGGGGAGAGAGACCCAGTACTTC.

This clonotype was counted between two and nine times. This chain links TRBV25-1 with TRBJ2-3, with TRBD2 identical over 7 bases. The CDR3 runs to 16 residues. Losses at the gene ends were 6 bases for V and 2 bases for J; bases not matched to a gene: 11. Germline V gene data show CDR1 as MGHDK and CDR2 as SYGVNS. In DNA, the CDR3 is TGTGCCAGCAGCTCTATCAGGGAGGGAAACACAGATACGCAGTATTTT. The encoded protein is CASSSIREGNTDTQYF.

V usage is TRBV5-6 and J usage is TRBJ2-1, with 9 positions matching TRBD2. The CDR3 runs to 15 residues. CDR1 is SGHDT, CDR2 YYEEEE, per germline. After removal of 3 bases from V and 4 bases from J, the junction contained 5 bases not matched to a gene. The CDR3 here is CASSSPGLAYNEQFF. CDR3 bases: TGTGCCAGCAGCTCACCGGGACTAGCTTACAATGAGCAGTTCTTC.

This clonotype was counted ten times or more. CDR3 coding DNA: TGTGCCAGCAGCGTAGGGCAGGGGCCCACAGATACGCAGTATTTT. Translation: CASSVGQGPTDTQYF. The genes are TRBV9 and TRBJ2-3, with a possible D match to TRBD1 (6 bases). The CDR3 is 15 residues long. V lost 0 bases to trimming and J lost 2 bases, with 10 bases between them. Germline V gene data show CDR1 as SGDLS and CDR2 as YYNGEE.

In its sample, this clonotype was seen a few times. This sequence joins TRBV19 and TRBJ2-3; the D is unclear. From germline, CDR1 is LNHDA and CDR2 SQIVND (reference sequence). The CDR3 sequence is 14 residues long. Trimming took off 3 bases at V and 4 bases at J, with 11 bases between the two ends. The CDR3 region has the DNA TGTGCCAGTAGTATGGGAAGTTTTTCAGATACGCAGTATTTT. Translated: CASSMGSFSDTQYF.

This clonotype has more than one count but fewer than ten. The chain carries TRBV5-1 and TRBJ2-3, with D possibly matching TRBD1 (6 bases). CDR3 length equals 14 residues. Germline CDR1 is SGHRS and CDR2 is YFSETQ. V lost 3 bases, J lost 6 bases, and 14 bases lay in between. The DNA for the CDR3 is TGCGCCAGCAGCTCCCCCCAGGGGTCGGATACGCAGTATTTT. Protein: CASSSPQGSDTQYF.

CDR3 region: CASSPPAAGRSNTGELFF. The CDR3 nucleotides read TGTGCCAGCAGCCCCCCGGCGGCGGGGCGCTCGAACACCGGGGAGCTGTTTTTT. J is TRBJ2-2 and V is TRBV7-9, with a possible D match to TRBD2 (6 bases). The CDR3 consists of 18 residues. Germline-derived CDR1 and CDR2 are SEHNR and FQNEAQ (reference sequence). Trimming stripped 5 bases from V and 0 bases from J, with 19 bases between.

The rearrangement joins TRBV4-1 to TRBJ2-1; no definite D call. There are 14 residues in the CDR3. Germline CDR1 and CDR2: MGHRA and YSYEKL. Trimming stripped 1 base from V and 8 bases from J, with 12 bases between. CDR3 sequence reads: CASSQVVQIDEQFF. CDR3 bases: TGCGCCAGCAGCCAAGTTGTTCAAATTGATGAGCAGTTCTTC.

This chain connects TRBV12-3 or TRBV12-4 to TRBJ1-1, with a tentative D call TRBD1 (6 bases). The CDR3 loop spans 18 amino acids. V lost 3 bases to trimming and J lost 5 bases, with 25 bases between them. The CDR3 reads CASSLAARGLVFSTEAFF. CDR3 bases: TGTGCCAGCAGTTTGGCGGCCAGGGGTTTGGTGTTCTCTACTGAAGCTTTCTTT.

This clonotype was counted between two and nine times. The chain is built from TRBV7-9 and TRBJ2-1, with TRBD2 matching over 7 bases. V shed 10 bases, J shed 1 base, and the junction held 10 bases outside the gene matches. The CDR3 covers 15 residues. Germline CDR1 is SEHNR and CDR2 is FQNEAQ (reference sequence). CDR3 sequence reads: CATPGGEGSYNEQFF. CDR3 coding DNA: TGTGCCACCCCGGGGGGTGAAGGGTCCTACAATGAGCAGTTCTTC.

In this sample, this clonotype turned up many times. This chain links TRBV5-1 with TRBJ2-3; 9 bases are shared with TRBD1. V was pared by 4 bases and J by 4 bases, with 7 bases of the junction left unmatched. The CDR3 has 15 residues. Looked up from germline, CDR1 is SGHRS and CDR2 is YFSETQ. DNA for the CDR3: TGCGCCAGCAGCCTTACAGGGGGCTGGTCAGATACGCAGTATTTT. It specifies CASSLTGGWSDTQYF.

A word on this clonotype: A much larger clone is a single base away; this may be a read error. The rearrangement uses TRBV2 and TRBJ1-1; no definite D call. The V gene lost 5 bases and the J gene lost 1 base, with 8 bases spanning the gap. The CDR3 is made up of 13 amino acids. Germline lookup yields CDR1 SNHLY and CDR2 FYNNEI. In DNA, the CDR3 is TGTGCCAGCAGTTTTTACAGGAACACTGAAGCTTTCTTT. Its translation is CASSFYRNTEAFF.

This clonotype was detected many times. In nucleotides, the CDR3 is TGTGCCAGCAGCCGGCAAAGGGTTCAGCCCCAGCATTTT. Amino acid sequence: CASSRQRVQPQHF. This chain uses TRBV7-2 with TRBJ1-5; no clear D gene. The ends were cut back, 5 bases at V and 6 bases at J, with 11 bases in the middle. The CDR3 totals 13 residues. Germline-derived CDR1 and CDR2 are SGHTA and FQGNSA.